The rows below give T cell receptor beta chains drawn from one sample of a study of blood T cell repertoires in COVID-19. Method: immunoSEQ multiplex PCR; TCRdb's copy keeps in-frame clones and lacks some. The sample consists of roughly 150,000 clones, around 82% of them appearing once. Source material: peripheral blood. The receptors here all came from a woman older than 75 with acute or convalescent COVID-19. Each CDR3 is given with its conserved first and last residue. A D gene is named only where the DNA matches it firmly. The size entry is marked missing in some rows and otherwise reads once, few, many or a size class.

v_call	d_call	j_call	clone_size	cdr3_aa	cdr3_nt
TRBV9	.	TRBJ1-4	.	CASSVQGGEKLFF	TGTGCCAGCAGCGTCCAGGGTGGAGAAAAACTGTTTTTT
TRBV6-2/TRBV6-3	.	TRBJ2-3	.	CASSYIRGTDTQYF	TGTGCCAGCAGTTATATCCGGGGGACAGATACGCAGTATTTT
TRBV6-5	.	TRBJ1-5	.	CAIQLEGAGNQPQHF	TGTGCCATCCAGTTAGAGGGCGCAGGAAATCAGCCCCAGCATTTT
TRBV25-1	.	TRBJ1-4	.	CASSGFRRGNEKLFF	TGTGCCAGCAGTGGTTTCCGTAGGGGTAATGAAAAACTGTTTTTT
TRBV2	TRBD1	TRBJ2-2	.	CASSSGQGNTNTGELFF	TGTGCCAGCAGTTCGGGACAGGGCAACACGAACACCGGGGAGCTGTTTTTT
TRBV7-3	.	TRBJ2-7	.	CASSSGTGYEQYF	TGTGCCAGCAGCTCCGGGACTGGCTACGAGCAGTACTTC
TRBV19	TRBD1	TRBJ1-2	.	CASGNRGSYGYTF	TGTGCCAGTGGGAACAGGGGGAGCTATGGCTACACCTTC
TRBV28	.	TRBJ1-2	.	CASSSGHRGNGYTF	TGTGCCAGCAGTTCGGGACACCGAGGTAATGGCTACACCTTC
TRBV14	.	TRBJ2-1	.	CASSHRRTTGYYNEQFF	TGTGCCAGCAGCCACAGAAGGACGACGGGGTACTACAATGAGCAGTTCTTC
TRBV3-1/TRBV3-2	.	TRBJ2-2	.	CASSQVGGVTGELFF	TGTGCCAGCAGCCAAGTTGGCGGGGTTACCGGGGAGCTGTTTTTT
TRBV28	TRBD1	TRBJ2-2	.	CASSSRDRGPGELFF	TGTGCCAGCAGTTCCCGGGACAGGGGGCCCGGGGAGCTGTTTTTT
TRBV3-1/TRBV3-2	.	TRBJ1-1	.	CASSQWTLNTEAFF	TGTGCCAGCAGCCAATGGACTTTAAACACTGAAGCTTTCTTT
TRBV5-8	TRBD1	TRBJ1-5	.	CASSFDRQGGNQPQHF	TGTGCCAGCAGCTTCGACCGACAGGGCGGGAATCAGCCCCAGCATTTT
TRBV2	.	TRBJ2-5	.	CASSEVRGGETQYF	TGTGCCAGCAGTGAAGTCAGGGGTGGAGAGACCCAGTACTTC
TRBV6-5	TRBD2	TRBJ2-3	.	CASSEGLAGPDTQYF	TGTGCCAGCAGCGAGGGACTAGCGGGACCAGATACGCAGTATTTT
TRBV6-4	.	TRBJ1-6	.	CASSAGGSYNSPLHF	TGTGCCAGCAGTGCCGGGGGGTCCTATAATTCACCCCTCCACTTT
TRBV4-2	.	TRBJ1-2	.	CATSSGYGYTF	TGTGCGACCAGCAGCGGCTATGGCTACACCTTC
TRBV4-3	.	TRBJ1-2	.	CASSPVPSRFRGYTF	TGCGCCAGCAGCCCAGTACCTAGTCGGTTCCGTGGCTACACCTTC
TRBV29-1	TRBD1	TRBJ1-2	.	CSAGQGAESPGYTF	TGCAGCGCCGGACAGGGGGCCGAATCGCCGGGCTACACCTTC
TRBV7-2	.	TRBJ1-4	once	CASSSFPGKTNEKLFF	TGTGCCAGCAGCTCCTTCCCGGGAAAAACTAATGAAAAACTGTTTTTT
TRBV3-1/TRBV3-2	TRBD1	TRBJ2-7	.	CASSRDRVNEQYF	TGTGCCAGCAGCCGGGACAGGGTAAACGAGCAGTACTTC
TRBV4-2	.	TRBJ1-4	.	CASSQEIRGNEKLFF	TGTGCCAGCAGCCAGGAGATCCGGGGGAATGAAAAACTGTTTTTT
TRBV5-4	.	TRBJ2-7	.	CASSPEPTRDSYEQYF	TGTGCCAGCAGCCCGGAGCCCACACGCGACTCCTACGAGCAGTACTTC
TRBV11-3	.	TRBJ2-4	.	CASSAFDSVIQYF	TGTGCCAGCAGCGCCTTTGATAGCGTCATTCAGTACTTC
TRBV5-4	TRBD1	TRBJ2-5	.	CASSGGQIQETQYF	TGTGCCAGCAGCGGGGGACAGATCCAAGAGACCCAGTACTTC
TRBV7-9	.	TRBJ1-2	once	CASSLGGRNYGYTF	TGTGCCAGCAGCTTAGGGGGCAGAAACTATGGCTACACCTTC
TRBV7-2	TRBD2	TRBJ2-1	.	CASSGGTSGSYNEQFF	TGTGCCAGCAGCGGCGGGACTAGCGGGAGCTACAATGAGCAGTTCTTC
TRBV12-3/TRBV12-4	TRBD1	TRBJ1-1	.	CASSLVGTGDAWF	TGTGCCAGCAGTTTAGTGGGGACAGGGGACGCGTGGTTT
TRBV2	TRBD1	TRBJ1-5	once	CASSRDRGGNQPQHF	TGTGCCAGCAGTCGGGACAGGGGAGGCAATCAGCCCCAGCATTTT
TRBV28	.	TRBJ2-2	.	CASNSGTGELFF	TGTGCCAGCAATAGCGGCACCGGGGAGCTGTTTTTT
TRBV3-1/TRBV3-2	.	TRBJ1-2	few	CASRPGNSLRGYTF	TGTGCCAGCAGACCGGGAAACTCGCTTCGCGGCTACACCTTC
TRBV9	TRBD2	TRBJ2-3	.	CASSVGRLAYTDTQYF	TGTGCCAGCAGCGTAGGGAGACTAGCGTACACAGATACGCAGTATTTT
TRBV6-6	.	TRBJ1-2	.	CASSYREVNYGYTF	TGTGCCAGCAGTTACAGGGAGGTGAACTATGGCTACACCTTC